This T cell receptor beta chain was identified during a study of blood T cell repertoires in COVID-19. Measured with immunoSEQ multiplex PCR; TCRdb has only the in-frame clones, and not every one. This table holds approximately 110,000 clones, about 86% found once. Trimming removed 8 bases at V and 4 bases at J, with 6 bases between. This CDR3 is built from 10 residues. CDR1 and CDR2 from the germline V gene are MNHEY and SVGAGI. Sequenced input: peripheral blood. This chain connects TRBV6-5 to TRBJ2-7; tentatively, D is TRBD1 (5 bases). The clonotype comes from an elderly man with acute or convalescent COVID-19. The DNA for the CDR3 is TGTGCCAGCCAGGGTTACGAGCAGTACTTC. Its translation: CASQGYEQYF.